The 10 T cell receptor beta chains given below trace back to one sample, sequenced in a study of T cell repertoires in cytomegalovirus infection. Each CDR3 protein gets one entry after TCRdb re-called the reads with MiXCR. The sample includes 630,000 or so distinct CDR3 sequences, approximately 24% seen only once; the top ten take around 7.6%. The material sequenced was CD8+ T cells from PBMCs. These receptors were obtained from a human donor in good health (CMV status not recorded). Some clones in this sample may be carry-over from other donors' samples.

This chain links TRBV6-5 with TRBJ2-7; D is possibly TRBD1 (5 bases). Looked up from germline, CDR1 is MNHEY and CDR2 is SVGAGI. The CDR3 contains 14 residues. V was cut by 6 bases and J by 3 bases, with 15 bases left in between. The CDR3 nucleotides are TGTGCCAGCAGCCCAGGGTCGACTTTCTACGAGCAGTACGTC. It is translated as CASSPGSTFYEQYV.

This clonotype was recorded at least ten times. The chain recombines TRBV6-2 or TRBV6-3 with TRBJ2-7, with a tentative D call TRBD2 (7 bases). V gave up 6 bases and J gave up 5 bases, with 23 bases separating them. Germline assignment: CDR1 MNHEY and CDR2 SVGEGT. The CDR3 is made up of 16 amino acids. CDR3 amino acids: CASSRVGTGGLNEQYF. The CDR3 DNA sequence: TGTGCCAGCAGCCGCGTCGGGACGGGGGGCTTAAACGAGCAGTACTTC.

This clonotype has only a few counts. This rearrangement joins TRBV10-3 to TRBJ2-1; 11 nucleotides agree with TRBD2. The CDR3 consists of 14 residues. After removal of 11 bases from V and 5 bases from J, the junction contained 8 bases not matched to a gene. CDR1 and CDR2 from the germline V gene are ENHRY and SYGVKD. The DNA for the CDR3 is TGTGCCTTAGCGGGGGGGCCTCCTGACAATGAGCAGTTCTTC. Protein product: CALAGGPPDNEQFF.

The chain carries TRBV14 and TRBJ2-2; possible D gene TRBD2, 5 bases. Germline V lookup: CDR1 SGHDN, CDR2 FVKESK. V gave up 1 base and J gave up 6 bases, with 6 bases separating them. The CDR3 is 13 amino acids. CDR3 residues: CASSQAAAGELFF. The CDR3 region has the DNA TGTGCCAGCAGCCAAGCAGCGGCCGGGGAGCTGTTTTTT.

This clonotype was observed a handful of times. The V and J genes are TRBV20-1 and TRBJ1-5; a weak D match, TRBD1 (6 bases). Germline V lookup: CDR1 DFQATT, CDR2 SNEGSKA (reference sequence). Trimming stripped 3 bases from V and 0 bases from J, with 18 bases between. This CDR3 comprises 17 residues. The CDR3 loop is CSARAGVGVNSNQPQHF. DNA for the CDR3: TGCAGTGCTAGGGCAGGGGTAGGGGTAAATAGCAATCAGCCCCAGCATTTT.

The chain combines TRBV20-1 with TRBJ1-3, with 10 positions matching TRBD1. The CDR3 runs to 15 residues. Germline V CDR1 and CDR2: DFQATT, SNEGSKA (reference sequence). V was pared by 7 bases and J by 0 bases, with 6 bases of the junction left unmatched. As DNA, the CDR3 is TGCAGTGTCTTAGGGACAGGGGACTCTGGAAACACCATATATTTT. It encodes CSVLGTGDSGNTIYF.

The gene calls are TRBV14 and TRBJ1-1; perhaps TRBD1 as D (5 bases). The length of the CDR3 is 15 residues. Germline assignment: CDR1 SGHDN and CDR2 FVKESK. Trimming shortened V by 3 bases and J by 1 base, and 12 bases separated the two germline ends. The CDR3 nucleotides read TGTGCCAGCAGCCATGGTGGGGGGGGGAACACTGAAGCTTTCTTT. As protein: CASSHGGGGNTEAFF.

This clonotype was recorded a few times. CDR3 sequence: CASSLEGGRKASNQPQHF. CDR3 sequence (DNA): TGTGCCAGCAGCTTAGAGGGTGGCCGAAAAGCGAGCAATCAGCCCCAGCATTTT. V and J are TRBV7-9 and TRBJ1-5; D is unresolved. Trimming took 1 base from V and 1 from J, leaving 17 bases between them. The CDR3 spans 18 residues. CDR1 and CDR2 from the germline V gene are SEHNR and FQNEAQ (reference sequence).

Written as DNA, the CDR3 is TGTGCCAGCAGGGTAGAGGGGGGGAATTCACCCCTCCACTTT. As protein: CASRVEGGNSPLHF. The rearrangement links TRBV7-9 to TRBJ1-6; possible D gene TRBD1, 6 bases. V was pared by 6 bases and J by 7 bases, with 13 bases between. Germline CDR1 reads SEHNR; CDR2 reads FQNEAQ (reference sequence). The CDR3 spans 14 residues.

V is TRBV9 and J is TRBJ2-3, with D possibly being TRBD2 (5 bases). V lost 3 bases, J lost 0 bases, and 8 bases lay in between. Germline V gene sequence: CDR1 SGDLS, CDR2 YYNGEE. The CDR3 sequence is 14 residues long. Here the CDR3 reads CASSATGSTDTQYF. CDR3 DNA: TGTGCCAGCAGCGCGACGGGAAGCACAGATACGCAGTATTTT.